These T cell receptor beta chains were read from a single sample in a study of response to subunit inactivated influenza vaccine. A single record per CDR3 protein comes from TCRdb applying MiXCR to the RT-PCR reads. This table holds around 490,000 distinct CDR3 sequences, less than 10% found once. Here the sequenced sample was PBMCs from blood, taken less than 30 months after vaccination. The receptors were gathered from a man aged 50 to 69 who received an inactivated influenza vaccine. CDR3s include the opening cysteine and the closing phenylalanine or tryptophan.

>TRBV15|16
CATSGFPGQGSGEQYF
>TRBV5-6|14
CASSSDRGNQPQHF
>TRBV11-2|17
CASSLVGQGRAKNIQYF
>TRBV20-1|14
CSARLGLLNTEAFF
>TRBV5-1|14
CASSGSSGSYEQYF
>TRBV6-1|14
CASSSPEGLYGYTF
>TRBV7-9|13
CASSLGAYNEQFF
>TRBV5-5|15
CASSTIISRDRKAFF
>TRBV6-1|16
CASSGLRGVSYNEQFF
>TRBV7-8|12
CASSLGSPEQFF
>TRBV28|15
CASRGYGSGANVLTF
>TRBV2|14
CASSEALTAYEQYF
>TRBV10-3|15
CAISAQYQPGDTQYF
>TRBV7-6|17
CASSKGLAGDHTGELFF
>TRBV5-1|15
CASSVLRAEGDIQYF
>TRBV12-3/TRBV12-4|15
CASSLGTGGVYGYTF
>TRBV12-3/TRBV12-4|15
CASSQTGGSYNEQFF
>TRBV27|13
CASSNRSNQPQHF
>TRBV4-1|16
CASSQSGLAGAMEQYF
>TRBV13|14
CASSFRIMYTEAFF
>TRBV27|15
CASTFSSSSTDTQYF
>TRBV4-3|15
CASSQDLRGQETQYF
>TRBV4-3|13
CASSHRTGVKAFF
>TRBV7-2|14
CASSPQISTDTQYF
>TRBV5-1|15
CASTLSSGSINEQYF
>TRBV9|14
CASSVEALGGTQYF
>TRBV7-2|14
CASSSRDGRDTQYF
>TRBV6-1|12
CASRRGNSPLHF
>TRBV12-3/TRBV12-4|15
CASSLSGGGQETQYF
>TRBV28|14
CASGTSGFQETQYF
>TRBV20-1|15
CSARDQQGSRETQYF
>TRBV20-1|14
CSARRPYSNQPQHF
>TRBV5-1|14
CASSLEQIGETQYF
>TRBV9|16
CASSVGRRSSYNEQFF
>TRBV20-1|15
CSASRDRGWNTEAFF
>TRBV5-1|14
CASSLAQYTGELFF
>TRBV7-2|16
CASSLAESSRGSPLHF
>TRBV18|13
CASSPDSVGGYTF
>TRBV10-3|15
CAISGLTGTTDTQYF
>TRBV29-1|13
CSVETLGRNEQFF
>TRBV20-1|17
CSARTRGRLAEPYEQYF
>TRBV20-1|12
CSARRFGQPQHF
>TRBV28|15
CASSSAGASYNEQFF
>TRBV20-1|16
CSATDMVRGSNQPQHF
>TRBV10-3|12
CAISPLGYEQYF
>TRBV13|16
CASSPLTSGAYNEQFF
>TRBV15|12
CATSRDQYGYTF
>TRBV9|20
CASSDRRRTSGVPAKNIQYF
>TRBV18|13
CASSPNGYYGYTF
>TRBV11-2|18
CASSGLGTQNLSGNTIYF
>TRBV5-1|16
CASSPGPSGEYNEQFF
>TRBV5-6|16
CASSFRQGRLNSPLHF
>TRBV3-1|13
CASSQDPASEAFF
>TRBV20-1|18
CSANVFREGSLGRNEQFF
>TRBV24-1|17
CATSDLPSGTSTDTQYF
>TRBV20-1|14
CSASPSGGPGTQYF
>TRBV3-1|14
CASSLGQNYQPQHF
>TRBV18|13
CASSPSENYGYTF